This entry concerns a single TCR beta chain. Its antigen is still unknown. The sample is drawn from a study of T cells in Graves' hyperthyroidism and ophthalmopathy. Study-wide points: The model anticipated ophthalmopathy a median about six months pre-onset.

Authors of the study amplified TCR beta CDR3 regions from RNA transcripts. In the first-round RT-PCR of the TCR CDR3, the HTBI primer set was used. A single record per CDR3 protein comes from TCRdb applying MiXCR to the multiplex PCR reads. The sample yields 550,000 to 700,000 distinct CDR3 sequences, over 12% seen once. The J segment lost 7 bases and the V segment lost 6 bases, leaving 7 bases of the junction unmatched. Germline V gene lookup returns CDR1 MDHEN and CDR2 SYDVKM. The CDR3 has 13 residues. The sample taken for sequencing was blood. This TCR derives from a woman aged 35 to 49 with Graves' ophthalmopathy. The chain couples TRBV28 to TRBJ1-2; 8 nucleotides align to TRBD1. The CDR3 nucleotides are TGTGCCAGCAGCAGACAGGGGAAAGCTGGCTACACCTTC. Protein sequence: CASSRQGKAGYTF.